These T cell receptor beta chains were read from a single sample in a study of OX40 agonist ivuxolimab in advanced cancers. Method: immunoSEQ multiplex PCR; TCRdb's copy keeps in-frame clones and lacks some. The sample includes more than 50,000 clones, roughly nine tenths seen only once; the top ten take around 12%. The sequencing used CD4+ or CD8+ T cells sorted from blood, collected in a trial of the OX40 agonist ivuxolimab. These receptors originate from an adult with an advanced solid tumor such as melanoma, head and neck, liver or kidney cancer. Each CDR3 is given with its conserved first and last residue. D genes are given only for firm matches. Expanded clones are given a class, and other clones once, few, many or no size at all.

>TRBD2|-|TRBV30|TRBJ2-5
TGTGCCTGGAGTTTCCCCGGGGGGGGGTTTCGCGAGACCCAGTACTTC
CAWSFPGGGFRETQYF
>-|few|TRBV27|TRBJ1-5
TGTGCCAGCGGGACGGGGCATCATCAGCCCCAGCATTTT
CASGTGHHQPQHF
>-|-|TRBV9|TRBJ1-2
TGTGCCAGCAATCCGGCTAACTATGGCTACACCTTC
CASNPANYGYTF
>TRBD1|-|TRBV29-1|TRBJ1-2
TGCAGCGTTGACCGCAGTCGTCACAGGGGCCCCTATGGCTACACCTTC
CSVDRSRHRGPYGYTF
>-|-|TRBV19|TRBJ2-3
TGTGCCGTGGAGGGACACCAAACAGATACGCAGTATTTT
CAVEGHQTDTQYF
>TRBD1|-|TRBV28|TRBJ1-2
TGTGCCAGCAGCACACCTCGGGACAGCCATTACTTCTATGGCTACACCTTC
CASSTPRDSHYFYGYTF
>-|-|TRBV11-2|TRBJ1-1
TGTGCCAGCAGCTTAGATTCGCAGGAGAACACTGAAGCTTTCTTT
CASSLDSQENTEAFF
>TRBD2|-|TRBV7-2|TRBJ2-1
TGTGCCAGCAGCTTACCTATAGCGGGAATCTCCTACAATGAGCAGTTCTTC
CASSLPIAGISYNEQFF
>TRBD1|-|TRBV5-4|TRBJ2-7
TGTGCCAGCAGCTGGGACAGGGCCTACGAGCAGTACTTC
CASSWDRAYEQYF
>-|-|TRBV14|TRBJ1-3
TGTGCCAGCAGCCTGTTCGAGAGAAGCGACAACACCATATATTTT
CASSLFERSDNTIYF
>-|-|TRBV9|TRBJ2-7
TGTGCCAGCAGCGTAGAGGGGGGGACAGTAGACGAGCAGTACTTC
CASSVEGGTVDEQYF
>-|-|TRBV27|TRBJ1-5
TGTGCCAGCAGGATAGAGATATATAGCAATCAGCCCCAGCATTTT
CASRIEIYSNQPQHF
>TRBD1|-|TRBV27|TRBJ1-1
TGTGCCAGCAGTTTGGCAGGGGGGAGGAACACTGAAGCTTTCTTT
CASSLAGGRNTEAFF
>-|-|TRBV19|TRBJ2-2
TGTGCCAGCTTGGACCTAGCGCAACCCACCGGGGAGCTGTTTTTT
CASLDLAQPTGELFF
>TRBD1|-|TRBV2|TRBJ2-7
TGTGCCAGCAGCTCAAGACAGGGCAGGGGCGAGCAGTACTTC
CASSSRQGRGEQYF
>-|-|TRBV10-3|TRBJ2-2
TGTGCCATCAGCGGCCCTACAGGGACGAACACCGGGGAGCTGTTTTTT
CAISGPTGTNTGELFF
>TRBD1|-|TRBV25-1|TRBJ2-5
TGTGCCAGCAGCCAAACAGGGGGCCAAGAGACCCAGTACTTC
CASSQTGGQETQYF
>-|-|TRBV27|TRBJ1-2
TGTGCCAGCAGTACAAGACACCTAGGGCCCTATGGCTACACCTTC
CASSTRHLGPYGYTF
>TRBD2|once|TRBV7-3|TRBJ2-3
TGTGCCAGCAGCTTAGTTGGGACTAGCGGGAGAGTCACAGATACGCAGTATTTT
CASSLVGTSGRVTDTQYF
>-|-|TRBV6-6|TRBJ2-1
TGTGCCAGCAGTTACGTATGGGGGCATGAGCAGTTCTTC
CASSYVWGHEQFF
>TRBD2|-|TRBV2|TRBJ2-1
TGTGCCAGCATGGCAACCCTAGCGGGAGTTGGCAATGAGCAGTTCTTC
CASMATLAGVGNEQFF
>-|once|TRBV5-1|TRBJ2-6
TGCGCCAGCAAAAGGTACTCCTCTGGGGCCAACGTCCTGACTTTC
CASKRYSSGANVLTF
>-|-|TRBV28|TRBJ2-7
TGTGCCAGCAGTGATGTAGTTCCTCGGAGGTACGAGCAGTACTTC
CASSDVVPRRYEQYF
>-|once|TRBV27|TRBJ2-7
TGTGCCAGCAGTACCAGGGCACCCGCCTACGAGCAGTACTTC
CASSTRAPAYEQYF
>-|-|TRBV19|TRBJ1-5
TGTGCCAGTAGTATAGCCGATAGCGGTCAGCCCCAGCATTTT
CASSIADSGQPQHF
>-|-|TRBV30|TRBJ2-2
TGTGCCTGGAGTCAGGGGACCGGGGAGCTGTTTTTT
CAWSQGTGELFF
>TRBD1|-|TRBV11-2|TRBJ1-3
TGTGCCAGCAGAGACCCCCGGGACAGGGGCTCTGGAAACACCATATATTTT
CASRDPRDRGSGNTIYF
>-|-|TRBV2|TRBJ2-7
TGTGCCAGCAGGGTACAGGGTCTAGGCTACGAGCAGTACTTC
CASRVQGLGYEQYF
>-|-|TRBV5-1|TRBJ2-7
TGCGCCAGCAGCTTAGGCTCCCTTCGGGAGCAGTACTTC
CASSLGSLREQYF
>-|-|TRBV27|TRBJ2-7
TGTGCCAGCAGTCCCTCGGGCTACGAGCAGTACTTC
CASSPSGYEQYF
>-|-|TRBV10-2|TRBJ1-5
TGCGCCAGCAGTGATATGACAGGATATCAGCCCCAGCATTTT
CASSDMTGYQPQHF
>TRBD2|-|TRBV6-6|TRBJ2-7
TGTGCCAGCAGTTACTCTCCCCCGGGGGGCTACGAGCAGTACTTC
CASSYSPPGGYEQYF
>-|-|TRBV21-1|TRBJ2-5
TGTGCCAGCAGCAATAACGAGACCCAGTACTTC
CASSNNETQYF
>-|-|TRBV28|TRBJ2-1
TGTGCCAGCGGTTTACACTACAATGAGCAGTTCTTC
CASGLHYNEQFF
>TRBD1|-|TRBV27|TRBJ1-1
TGTGCCAGCAGTTGGGACAGGAACACTGAAGCTTTCTTT
CASSWDRNTEAFF
>TRBD2|-|TRBV5-1|TRBJ2-1
TGCGCCAGCAGTCCGGGGGGCTCCTACAATGAGCAGTTCTTC
CASSPGGSYNEQFF
>-|-|TRBV29-1|TRBJ1-1
TGCAGCGTTCAGACAGAGAACACTGAAGCTTTCTTT
CSVQTENTEAFF
>-|once|TRBV29-1|TRBJ1-4
TGCAGCGTTGCGCCCGGATTTAATGAAAAACTGTTTTTT
CSVAPGFNEKLFF
>TRBD1|-|TRBV6-1|TRBJ2-3
TGTGCCAGCAGTACCTGGACAGGAACCACAGATACGCAGTATTTT
CASSTWTGTTDTQYF
>-|-|TRBV30|TRBJ2-7
TGTGCCTGGAGTGTTGGGAGCGGCTACGAGCAGTACTTC
CAWSVGSGYEQYF
>-|once|TRBV11-2|TRBJ1-1
TGTGCCAGCAGCTTAGACCCACTGGACCCCCTGGGGAACACTGAAGCTTTCTTT
CASSLDPLDPLGNTEAFF
>TRBD2|-|TRBV5-1|TRBJ2-3
TGCGCCAGCAGCCTTAGCGGGTATTACACAGATACGCAGTATTTT
CASSLSGYYTDTQYF
>-|-|TRBV7-8|TRBJ1-2
TGTGCCAGCAGCCCACCGGGGGGCCTACTTTCGCCGTATTGGGGCTACACCTTC
CASSPPGGLLSPYWGYTF
>-|-|TRBV29-1|TRBJ2-2
TGCAGCGCCAGAAGGTCCGGGGAGCTGTTTTTT
CSARRSGELFF
>-|-|TRBV13|TRBJ2-7
TGTGCCAGCAGCATAAAGACAGCTACCTACGAGCAGTACTTC
CASSIKTATYEQYF
>TRBD1|-|TRBV5-5|TRBJ1-1
TGTGCCAGCAGCCTGGGACAGAGCTTGAACACTGAAGCTTTCTTT
CASSLGQSLNTEAFF
>-|-|TRBV11-2|TRBJ2-7
TGTGCCAGCAGGACGACAGTCGAGCAGTACTTC
CASRTTVEQYF
>-|-|TRBV7-3|TRBJ2-4
TGTGCCAGCAGCTTAACTGCTGGATGGCAAAACATTCAGTACTTC
CASSLTAGWQNIQYF
>-|-|TRBV4-1|TRBJ2-3
TGCGCCAGCAGCCTCAGGCGGGCGGGGACAGATACGCAGTATTTT
CASSLRRAGTDTQYF
>TRBD2|once|TRBV2|TRBJ2-3
TGTGCCAGCAGTGAAGCCATAGCGGGACCAAACACAGATACGCAGTATTTT
CASSEAIAGPNTDTQYF
>TRBD2|-|TRBV10-1|TRBJ2-2
TGCGCCAGCAGTGCAATAGCGGGATTCACCGGGGAGCTGTTTTTT
CASSAIAGFTGELFF
>TRBD1|-|TRBV7-9|TRBJ1-6
TGTGCCAGCAGGTCACAGACAGGGACCCTGTCACCCCTCCACTTT
CASRSQTGTLSPLHF
>-|-|TRBV7-6|TRBJ1-5
TGTGCCAGCAGCTTATATCCCCGCAATCAGCCCCAGCATTTT
CASSLYPRNQPQHF